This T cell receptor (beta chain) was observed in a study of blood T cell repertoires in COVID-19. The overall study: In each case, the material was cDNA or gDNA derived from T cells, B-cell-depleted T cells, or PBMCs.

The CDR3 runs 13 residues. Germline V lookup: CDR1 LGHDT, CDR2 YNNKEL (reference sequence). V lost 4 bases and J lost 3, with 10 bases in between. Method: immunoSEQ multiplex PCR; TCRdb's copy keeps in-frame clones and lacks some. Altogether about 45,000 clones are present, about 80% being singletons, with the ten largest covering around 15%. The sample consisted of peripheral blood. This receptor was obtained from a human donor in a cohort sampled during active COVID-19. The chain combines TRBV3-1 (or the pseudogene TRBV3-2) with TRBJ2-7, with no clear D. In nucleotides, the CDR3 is TGTGCCAGCAGCCTCCCTGCGAGCTACGAGCAGTACTTC. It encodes CASSLPASYEQYF.